This is a list of T cell receptor beta chains from one sample in a study of long-term antiretroviral therapy in people with HIV. TCRdb's table, derived via immunoSEQ multiplex PCR, lists solely in-frame clones and lacks some. The repertoire holds about 21,000 clones, with 82% as singletons. Sequenced material: unsorted PBMCs, taken at the start of antiretroviral therapy. These receptors originate from a man aged 45-65 years with HIV. Both conserved end residues are part of each CDR3. D genes are given only for firm matches. The listing skips clone size in some rows; elsewhere it reads once, few, many or a size class.

d_gene	v_gene	j_gene	abundance	CDR3aa	CDR3nt
.	TRBV28	TRBJ2-1	.	CASTLGGSAYNEQFF	TGTGCCAGCACCCTGGGGGGATCGGCCTACAATGAGCAGTTCTTC
.	TRBV5-4	TRBJ2-1	once	CASSWGAGSSYNEQFF	TGTGCCAGCAGCTGGGGGGCAGGGAGCTCCTACAATGAGCAGTTCTTC
TRBD1	TRBV7-9	TRBJ1-2	.	CASSTTTGGDYGYTF	TGTGCCAGCAGCACAACGACAGGGGGCGACTATGGCTACACCTTC
.	TRBV9	TRBJ1-6	.	CASSVGEGWNSPLHF	TGTGCCAGCAGCGTAGGGGAGGGATGGAATTCACCCCTCCACTTT
.	TRBV27	TRBJ1-1	.	CASSLRGARTEAFF	TGTGCCAGCAGTTTAAGGGGGGCCAGGACTGAAGCTTTCTTT
.	TRBV5-1	TRBJ1-1	.	CASSPPMNTEAFF	TGCGCCAGCAGTCCCCCGATGAACACTGAAGCTTTCTTT
.	TRBV18	TRBJ2-5	once	CASSPGRGGQETQYF	TGTGCCAGCTCACCAGGACGAGGGGGCCAAGAGACCCAGTACTTC
TRBD1	TRBV2	TRBJ2-3	.	CASSYLTGITDTQYF	TGTGCCAGCAGTTATTTGACAGGGATAACAGATACGCAGTATTTT
.	TRBV9	TRBJ1-4	.	CASSPRSEEEEKLFF	TGTGCCAGCAGCCCTCGCTCGGAGGAGGAGGAAAAACTGTTTTTT
.	TRBV28	TRBJ2-3	few	CASLQDISTDTQYF	TGTGCCAGCCTACAGGACATATCCACAGATACGCAGTATTTT
.	TRBV6-1	TRBJ2-6	once	CASSGGGLGANVLTF	TGTGCCAGCAGTGGTGGGGGGCTTGGGGCCAACGTCCTGACTTTC
.	TRBV7-9	TRBJ2-7	.	CASSLSDSPQDEQYF	TGTGCCAGCAGCTTATCCGACTCGCCTCAGGACGAGCAGTACTTC
.	TRBV21-1	TRBJ2-1	.	CASSTSGGMAYNEQFF	TGTGCCAGCAGCACTTCTGGGGGGATGGCCTACAATGAGCAGTTCTTC
TRBD2	TRBV11-2	TRBJ2-1	.	CASSSGSGSGSSYNEQFF	TGTGCCAGCAGCTCCGGAAGCGGTAGCGGGAGCTCCTACAATGAGCAGTTCTTC
.	TRBV5-6	TRBJ1-1	few	CASSLVSGSTEAFF	TGTGCCAGCAGCTTGGTATCGGGGAGCACTGAAGCTTTCTTT
TRBD1	TRBV4-1	TRBJ1-5	.	CASSPKPGTGFHQPQHF	TGCGCCAGCAGTCCTAAACCCGGGACAGGGTTCCATCAGCCCCAGCATTTT
TRBD1	TRBV6-5	TRBJ2-7	.	CASSSGTGILGEQYF	TGTGCCAGCAGCTCCGGGACAGGGATCTTAGGGGAGCAGTACTTC
.	TRBV6-1	TRBJ2-7	.	CASSEVGGSSYEQYF	TGTGCCAGCAGTGAAGTAGGGGGGAGCTCCTACGAGCAGTACTTC
TRBD1	TRBV10-2	TRBJ2-4	.	CASSESTGRSSAKNIQYF	TGCGCCAGCAGTGAGTCGACAGGGCGGTCGTCGGCCAAAAACATTCAGTACTTC
TRBD1	TRBV6-5	TRBJ1-2	.	CASKTGGAGYGYTF	TGTGCCAGCAAGACAGGGGGCGCGGGCTATGGCTACACCTTC
.	TRBV28	TRBJ1-4	once	CASSPQESATNEKLFF	TGTGCCAGCAGTCCCCAGGAGAGCGCAACTAATGAAAAACTGTTTTTT
TRBD1	TRBV18	TRBJ2-7	few	CASSAGGYEQYF	TGTGCCAGCTCAGCAGGGGGCTACGAGCAGTACTTC
TRBD2	TRBV19	TRBJ2-3	.	CASSPGGLAGSHSTDTQYF	TGTGCCAGTAGTCCTGGGGGACTAGCGGGGAGTCATAGCACAGATACGCAGTATTTT
.	TRBV2	TRBJ1-5	.	CASSEVSMNQPQHF	TGTGCCAGCAGTGAAGTTTCGATGAATCAGCCCCAGCATTTT
TRBD1	TRBV4-1	TRBJ2-1	.	CASSQDRQGVGDEQFF	TGCGCCAGCAGCCAAGATCGACAGGGGGTAGGAGATGAGCAGTTCTTC
TRBD1	TRBV5-4	TRBJ1-2	.	CASSFISGGNGYTF	TGTGCCAGCAGCTTTATATCAGGGGGAAATGGCTACACCTTC
TRBD1	TRBV6-5	TRBJ1-1	.	CASSLRTGRSTEAFF	TGTGCCAGCAGTTTACGGACAGGGAGAAGCACTGAAGCTTTCTTT
.	TRBV11-1	TRBJ2-2	.	CASSDTQGRDTGELFF	TGTGCCAGCAGCGACACCCAGGGACGGGACACCGGGGAGCTGTTTTTT
.	TRBV6-6	TRBJ1-1	.	CASSYSGRNTEAFF	TGTGCCAGCAGTTACTCGGGCAGGAACACTGAAGCTTTCTTT
TRBD1	TRBV7-9	TRBJ2-5	.	CASSLSSDRATQYF	TGTGCCAGCAGCTTAAGTTCCGACAGGGCGACCCAGTACTTC
TRBD2	TRBV18	TRBJ2-5	.	CASSPSSGEQETQYF	TGTGCCAGCTCACCATCTAGCGGGGAACAAGAGACCCAGTACTTC
.	TRBV4-2	TRBJ1-2	few	CASSQDRQGRYGYTF	TGTGCCAGCAGCCAAGATCGGCAGGGGAGGTATGGCTACACCTTC
.	TRBV11-2	TRBJ2-1	.	CASSSGGYLNEQFF	TGTGCCAGCAGCTCTGGAGGATATCTCAATGAGCAGTTCTTC
.	TRBV27	TRBJ2-1	once	CASSLAQGYNEQFF	TGTGCCAGCAGTTTAGCACAGGGCTACAATGAGCAGTTCTTC
TRBD1	TRBV5-4	TRBJ2-1	.	CASSLQGAGRDEQFF	TGTGCCAGCAGCTTACAGGGGGCCGGTCGCGATGAGCAGTTCTTC
.	TRBV11-2	TRBJ1-6	.	CASSVTGGMYSPLHF	TGTGCCAGCTCCGTCACGGGGGGGATGTATTCACCCCTCCACTTT
.	TRBV7-9	TRBJ2-3	.	CASSSLKGVTDTQYF	TGTGCCAGCAGCTCCCTGAAGGGCGTAACAGATACGCAGTATTTT
.	TRBV7-2	TRBJ2-7	.	CASSFTGSSYEQYF	TGTGCCAGCAGCTTTACAGGGAGCTCCTACGAGCAGTACTTC
TRBD1	TRBV5-6	TRBJ1-4	.	CASSLQGPLSEKLFF	TGTGCCAGCAGCTTACAGGGGCCCCTCTCTGAAAAACTGTTTTTT
.	TRBV6-6	TRBJ2-4	.	CASSYPGQLAKNIQYF	TGTGCCAGCAGTTACCCAGGACAGCTAGCCAAAAACATTCAGTACTTC
.	TRBV28	TRBJ1-2	.	CASSPRDLNYGYTF	TGTGCCAGCAGTCCACGGGACTTAAACTATGGCTACACCTTC
TRBD1	TRBV19	TRBJ1-4	.	CASRVGQGIEKLFF	TGTGCCAGTAGGGTTGGACAGGGAATCGAAAAACTGTTTTTT
.	TRBV5-1	TRBJ1-2	.	CASSPGGSDYGYTF	TGCGCCAGCAGCCCTGGGGGAAGCGACTATGGCTACACCTTC
.	TRBV19	TRBJ2-7	.	CASSSWTQPYEQYF	TGTGCCAGTAGTAGTTGGACACAACCCTACGAGCAGTACTTC
TRBD1	TRBV6-5	TRBJ1-3	.	CASSRQGFGNTIYF	TGTGCCAGCAGTCGACAGGGGTTTGGAAACACCATATATTTT
.	TRBV5-4	TRBJ2-7	.	CASSSWDVGAYEQYF	TGTGCCAGCAGCTCCTGGGACGTAGGAGCCTACGAGCAGTACTTC
.	TRBV6-6	TRBJ2-5	.	CASTPRGGKGTQYF	TGTGCCAGCACCCCCCGGGGCGGAAAAGGGACCCAGTACTTC
.	TRBV19	TRBJ1-2	.	CASSIPYPYGYTF	TGTGCCAGTAGTATTCCGTATCCCTATGGCTACACCTTC
.	TRBV6-1	TRBJ2-1	.	CASSESQGGPYNEQFF	TGTGCCAGCAGTGAAAGTCAGGGGGGGCCCTACAATGAGCAGTTCTTC